The sequence of this T cell receptor (beta chain) was determined in a study of vaccination and CD4 T cells after COVID-19. Background on the study: Collection of post-COVID samples occurred a median around 91 days after diagnosis, spanning a range of 35 to 161. As a positive control, some control cultures were given a CEFX pool, while others were given an HIV-1 Nef pool or no peptide.

About this clonotype: What it binds is unknown.

The Oncomine TCR Beta short-read assay was applied to DNA of cultured CD4+ T cells. TCRdb passed the PCR reads through MiXCR, listing each CDR3 protein once. Seen here are around 26,000 distinct CDR3 sequences, approximately 44% observed once, and the top ten hold 9.5% to 13%. The treatment denotes: roughly ten-day PBMC culture with coronavirus spike peptide pools or control peptides (ViraFEST assay). The sequence came from a human donor who had recovered from COVID-19. The sequencing sample was made of CD4+ T cells from blood, cultured in vitro.

The CDR3 is CASSKHDRGPPNGYTF. The CDR3 coding sequence is TGTGCCAGCAGCAAACATGACAGGGGACCCCCCAACGGCTACACCTTC. The chain carries TRBV11-2 and TRBJ1-2; 8 bases line up with TRBD1. The germline gives CDR1 SGHAT, CDR2 FQNNGV. This CDR3 is built from 16 residues. V was clipped by 5 bases and J by 8 bases; unmatched bases: 16.